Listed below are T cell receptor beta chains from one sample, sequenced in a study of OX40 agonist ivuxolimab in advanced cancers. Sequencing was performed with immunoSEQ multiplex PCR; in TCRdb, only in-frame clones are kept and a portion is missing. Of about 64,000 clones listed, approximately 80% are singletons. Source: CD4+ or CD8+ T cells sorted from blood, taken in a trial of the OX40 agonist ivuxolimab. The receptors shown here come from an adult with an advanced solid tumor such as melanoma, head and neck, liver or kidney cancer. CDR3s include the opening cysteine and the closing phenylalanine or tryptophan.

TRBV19	CASSMFPPGVSYMVSNQPQHF
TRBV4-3	CASSQGAAATGELFF
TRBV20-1	CSARDQPQHF
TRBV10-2	CASTPNMATTQHF
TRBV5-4	CASSFGGGLETQYF
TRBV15	CATSRDGRGSAKNIQYF
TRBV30	CALAFRGEQYF
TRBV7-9	CASSLSQAGNTGELFF
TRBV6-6	CASSLQGSVIPYTF
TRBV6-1	CASRGLTGLNGYTF
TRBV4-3	CASSLGQRDGYTF
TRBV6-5	CASSYSDGVSGYTF
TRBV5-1	CASSQAGFQHNYGYTF
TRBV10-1	CASSESFGTGGYNEQFF
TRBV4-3	CASSQVGLSGANVLTF
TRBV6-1	CASSEADGYTF
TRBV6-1	CASSDFYREAFF
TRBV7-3	CASSPLRRSMNTEAFF
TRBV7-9	CASSPRPLPPPSSGNTIYF
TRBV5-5	CASSLLPSGETNEQFF
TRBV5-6	CASSLARQGAAYEQYF
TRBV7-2	CASSRTGQGTDTQYF
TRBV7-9	CASSDTDTQYF